The entry below gives a single T cell receptor beta chain sequence along with its context. There is no known antigen for this receptor. Base quality data are lacking; no much larger clone is found one base away. This entry belongs to a study of blood T cell repertoires in COVID-19 (dated by TCRdb to 2018 to 2020). About the study as a whole: Collaborator samples came from the United States, Italy and Spain and covered acute and convalescent phases of COVID-19. The material from the prospective study consisted of cDNA or gDNA derived from T cells, B-cell-depleted T cells, or PBMCs. The repertoires were made available in a free public database intended to serve as a resource for research on the immune response to SARS-CoV-2. HLA class I and class II types, where available, came from metadata supplied by the sample provider rather than from assay-based typing. Sample metadata almost always included a de-identified subject ID, COVID-19 status, age in years and sex. Deeply sampled blood TCRbeta repertoires from subjects exposed to, actively infected with, or recovered from COVID-19 were included in the dataset. Samples were obtained from the ongoing ImmuneRACE study (first 160 participants) and from about 1,300 subjects provided by 6 global collaborators. General study outcomes and caveats: The quantity of clinical and demographic metadata differed by source and by participant and was supplied without curation.

V is cut back by 5 bases and J by 5 bases, with 10 bases in the junction unmatched. From the cysteine through the phenylalanine, the CDR3 covers 15 amino acids. Of all the DNA, just the CDR3 is kept, 45 bases in frame from base 1. CDR1 and CDR2 (SGHTA, FQGNSA) derive from the germline V gene. TCRbeta CDR3 regions were amplified from genomic DNA by means of the immunoSEQ Assay, a bias-controlled multiplex PCR. Concerning the study's data processing: Nucleated cell counts per sample were estimated from amplification of reference gene primers within the assay. Sequence reads were collapsed and filtered to measure the absolute abundance of every unique TCRbeta CDR3 rearrangement. For each sample, productive Simpson clonality was calculated as the square root of Simpson's diversity index over productive rearrangements. As stored in TCRdb, this immuneACCESS dataset retains in-frame rearrangements with V and J assigned. A fraction of the clones does not appear; measured against another copy, unresolved V genes explain less than half of the discrepancy, and the remainder lacks a known reason. That table gives V, J and clone size, and the DNA gave D and trimming. A total of about 140,000 clones appear in this sample, roughly four fifths of them only once. The top ten clonotypes cover around 6.8% of the sample.

Whole blood was collected in K2EDTA tubes by collaborating institutions according to the institutions' own protocols. Collaborator samples were shipped for TCRbeta analysis as frozen whole blood, isolated PBMCs, or DNA extracted from either sample type. The rearrangement joined TRBV7-2 to TRBJ1-1; TRBD1 lines up with 8 middle nucleotides. This receptor was identified in a human donor in a cohort sampled during active COVID-19. What was sequenced was peripheral blood. The nucleotide sequence is TGTGCCAGCAGCGCGGACAGGGCCTATACAACTGAAGCTTTCTTT. This is translated as CASSADRAYTTEAFF.